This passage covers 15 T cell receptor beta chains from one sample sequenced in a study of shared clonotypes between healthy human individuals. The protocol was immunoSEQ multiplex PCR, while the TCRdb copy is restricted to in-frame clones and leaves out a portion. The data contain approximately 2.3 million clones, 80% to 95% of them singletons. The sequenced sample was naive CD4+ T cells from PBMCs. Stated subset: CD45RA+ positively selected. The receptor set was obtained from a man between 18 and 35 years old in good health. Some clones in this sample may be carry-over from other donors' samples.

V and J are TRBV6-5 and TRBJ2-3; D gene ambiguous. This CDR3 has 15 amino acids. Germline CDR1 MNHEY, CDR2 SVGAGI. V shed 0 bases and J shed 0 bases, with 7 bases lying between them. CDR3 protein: CASSYSSASTDTQYF. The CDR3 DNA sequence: TGTGCCAGCAGTTACTCGTCCGCTAGCACAGATACGCAGTATTTT.

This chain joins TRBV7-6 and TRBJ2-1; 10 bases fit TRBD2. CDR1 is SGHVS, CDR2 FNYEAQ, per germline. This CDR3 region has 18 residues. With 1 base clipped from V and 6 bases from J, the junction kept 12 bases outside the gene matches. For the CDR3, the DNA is TGTGCCAGCAGCTTAGTTATTTATCTAGCGGGAGTTGGCAATGAGCAGTTCTTC. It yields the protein CASSLVIYLAGVGNEQFF.

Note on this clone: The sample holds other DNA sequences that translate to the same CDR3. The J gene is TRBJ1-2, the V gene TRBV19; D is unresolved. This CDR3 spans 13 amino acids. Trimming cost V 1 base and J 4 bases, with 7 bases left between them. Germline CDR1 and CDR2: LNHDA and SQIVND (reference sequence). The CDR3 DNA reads TGTGCCAGTAGTATAGCTCGGGGCTATGGCTACACCTTC. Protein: CASSIARGYGYTF. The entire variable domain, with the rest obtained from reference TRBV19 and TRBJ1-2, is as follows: DGGITQSPKYLFRKEGQNVTLSCEQNLNHDAMYWYRQDPGQGLRLIYYSQIVNDFQKGDIAEGYSVSREKKESFPLTVTSAQKNPTAFYLCASSIARGYGYTFGSGTRLTVV.

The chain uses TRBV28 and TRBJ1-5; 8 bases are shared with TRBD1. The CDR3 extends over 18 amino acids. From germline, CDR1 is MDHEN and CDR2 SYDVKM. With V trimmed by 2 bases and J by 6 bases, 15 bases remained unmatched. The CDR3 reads CASSLLDRARFQSQPQHF. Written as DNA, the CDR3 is TGTGCCAGCAGTTTACTGGACAGGGCCCGCTTCCAAAGTCAGCCCCAGCATTTT.

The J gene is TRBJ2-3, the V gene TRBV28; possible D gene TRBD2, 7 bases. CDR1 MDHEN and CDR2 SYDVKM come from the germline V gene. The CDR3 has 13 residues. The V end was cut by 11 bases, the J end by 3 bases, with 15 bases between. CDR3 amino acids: CAGSGEGTDTQYF. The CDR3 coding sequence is TGTGCCGGGTCAGGGGAGGGGACAGATACGCAGTATTTT.

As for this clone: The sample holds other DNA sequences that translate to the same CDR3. The CDR3 bases are TGTGCCAGCAGCCCTAGCTACGAGCAGTACTTC. Translating gives CASSPSYEQYF. The chain uses TRBV7-2 and TRBJ2-7; D remains ambiguous. Per the germline V gene, CDR1 is SGHTA and CDR2 is FQGNSA. V shed 5 bases and J shed 3 bases, with 5 bases lying between them. The CDR3 spans 11 residues. Drawing the rest from reference TRBV7-2 and TRBJ2-7, the complete variable domain is GAGVSQSPSNKVTEKGKDVELRCDPISGHTALYWYRQSLGQGLEFLIYFQGNSAPDKSGLPSDRFSAERTGGSVSTLTIQRTQQEDSAVYLCASSPSYEQYFGPGTRLTVT.

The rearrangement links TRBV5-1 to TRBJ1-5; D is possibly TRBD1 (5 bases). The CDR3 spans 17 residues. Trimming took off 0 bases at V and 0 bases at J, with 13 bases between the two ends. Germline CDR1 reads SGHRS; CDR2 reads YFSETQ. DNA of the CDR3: TGCGCCAGCAGCTTGGGGCAGGGATACCCTAGCAATCAGCCCCAGCATTTT. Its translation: CASSLGQGYPSNQPQHF. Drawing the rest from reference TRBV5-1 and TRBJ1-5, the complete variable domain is KAGVTQTPRYLIKTRGQQVTLSCSPISGHRSVSWYQQTPGQGLQFLFEYFSETQRNKGNFPGRFSGRQFSNSRSEMNVSTLELGDSALYLCASSLGQGYPSNQPQHFGDGTRLSIL.

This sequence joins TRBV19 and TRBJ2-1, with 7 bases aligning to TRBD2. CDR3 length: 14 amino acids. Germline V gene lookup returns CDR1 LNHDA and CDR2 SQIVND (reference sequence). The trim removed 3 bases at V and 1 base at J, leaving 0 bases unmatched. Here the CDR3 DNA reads TGTGCCAGTAGTATCGGGAGGTCCTACAATGAGCAGTTCTTC. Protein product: CASSIGRSYNEQFF.

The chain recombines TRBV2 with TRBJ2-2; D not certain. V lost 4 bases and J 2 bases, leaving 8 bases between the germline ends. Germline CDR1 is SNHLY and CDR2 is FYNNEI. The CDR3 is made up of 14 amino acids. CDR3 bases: TGTGCCAGCAGTGCTCGGCTCAACACCGGGGAGCTGTTTTTT. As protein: CASSARLNTGELFF.

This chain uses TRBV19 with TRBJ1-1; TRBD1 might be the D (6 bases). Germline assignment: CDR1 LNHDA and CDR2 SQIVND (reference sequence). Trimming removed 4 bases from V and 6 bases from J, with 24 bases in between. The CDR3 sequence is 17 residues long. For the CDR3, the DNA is TGTGCCAGTAGTAGCCTCGGGGGCGCACAGAGGAGGTCTGAAGCTTTCTTT. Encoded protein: CASSSLGGAQRRSEAFF.

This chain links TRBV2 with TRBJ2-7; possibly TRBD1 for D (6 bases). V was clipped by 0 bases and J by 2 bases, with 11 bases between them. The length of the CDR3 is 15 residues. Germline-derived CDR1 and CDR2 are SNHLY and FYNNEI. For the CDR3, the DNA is TGTGCCAGCAGTGAAGCGGTACAGGGACCCTACGAGCAGTACTTC. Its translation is CASSEAVQGPYEQYF. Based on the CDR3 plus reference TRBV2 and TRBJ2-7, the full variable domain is EPEVTQTPSHQVTQMGQEVILRCVPISNHLYFYWYRQILGQKVEFLVSFYNNEISEKSEIFDDQFSVERPDGSNFTLKIRSTKLEDSAMYFCASSEAVQGPYEQYFGPGTRLTVT.

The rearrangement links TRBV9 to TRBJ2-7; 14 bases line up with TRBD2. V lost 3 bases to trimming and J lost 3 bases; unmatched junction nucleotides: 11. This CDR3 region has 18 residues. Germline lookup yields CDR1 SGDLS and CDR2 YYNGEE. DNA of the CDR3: TGTGCCAGCAGCGCCGGGACTAGCGGGAGAACGATCGACTACGAGCAGTACTTC. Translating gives CASSAGTSGRTIDYEQYF. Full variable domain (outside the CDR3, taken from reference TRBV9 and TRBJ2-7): DSGVTQTPKHLITATGQRVTLRCSPRSGDLSVYWYQQSLDQGLQFLIQYYNGEERAKGNILERFSAQQFPDLHSELNLSSLELGDSALYFCASSAGTSGRTIDYEQYFGPGTRLTVT.

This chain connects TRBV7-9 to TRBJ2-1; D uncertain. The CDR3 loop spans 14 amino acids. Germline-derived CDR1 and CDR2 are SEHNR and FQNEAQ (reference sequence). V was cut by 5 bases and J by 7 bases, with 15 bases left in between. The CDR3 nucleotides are TGTGCCAGCAGCAATGCTTGGGAAGCGAATGAGCAGTTCTTC. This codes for CASSNAWEANEQFF. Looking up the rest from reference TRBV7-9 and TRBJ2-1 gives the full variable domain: DTGVSQNPRHKITKRGQNVTFRCDPISEHNRLYWYRQTLGQGPEFLTYFQNEAQLEKSRLLSDRFSAERPKGSFSTLEIQRTEQGDSAMYLCASSNAWEANEQFFGPGTRLTVL.

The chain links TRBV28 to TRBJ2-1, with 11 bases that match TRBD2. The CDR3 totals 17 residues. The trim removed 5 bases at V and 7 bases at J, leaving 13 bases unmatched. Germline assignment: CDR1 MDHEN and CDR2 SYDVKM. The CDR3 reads CASSVAGGSVRKNEQFF. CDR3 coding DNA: TGTGCCAGCAGTGTAGCGGGAGGGAGTGTCAGGAAGAATGAGCAGTTCTTC.

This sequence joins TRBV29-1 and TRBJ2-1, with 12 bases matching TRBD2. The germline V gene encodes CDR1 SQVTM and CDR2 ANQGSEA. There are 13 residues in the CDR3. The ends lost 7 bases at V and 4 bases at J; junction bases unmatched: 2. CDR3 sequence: CSASGRVYNEQFF. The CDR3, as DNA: TGCAGCGCTAGCGGGAGGGTATACAATGAGCAGTTCTTC.